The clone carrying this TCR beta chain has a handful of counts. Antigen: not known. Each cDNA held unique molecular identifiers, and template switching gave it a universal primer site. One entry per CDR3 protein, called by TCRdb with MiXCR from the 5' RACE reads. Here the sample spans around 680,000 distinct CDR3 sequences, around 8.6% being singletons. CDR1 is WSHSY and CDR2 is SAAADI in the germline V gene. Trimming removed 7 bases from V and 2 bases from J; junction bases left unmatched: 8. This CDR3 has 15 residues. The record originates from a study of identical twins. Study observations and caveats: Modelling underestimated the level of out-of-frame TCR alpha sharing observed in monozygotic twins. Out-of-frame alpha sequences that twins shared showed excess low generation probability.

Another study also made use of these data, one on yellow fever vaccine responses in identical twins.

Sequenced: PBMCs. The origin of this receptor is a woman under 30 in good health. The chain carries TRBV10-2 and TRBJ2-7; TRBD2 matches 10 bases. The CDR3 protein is CASKTASGSPYEQYF. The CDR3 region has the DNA TGCGCCAGCAAAACGGCTAGCGGGAGTCCCTACGAGCAGTACTTC.